One sample yielded the 26 T cell receptor beta chains listed below, sequenced in a study of cytomegalovirus exposure and HLA in healthy donors. TCRdb keeps only in-frame clones here, not all; method: immunoSEQ multiplex PCR. The sample lists under 95,000 clones; approximately 90% were seen once. Sequenced sample: PBMCs. The receptors here all came from a man aged 30 to 45 in good health and CMV-seronegative.

The chain couples TRBV6-5 to TRBJ2-7; 7 bases line up with TRBD2. The V segment lost 6 bases and the J segment 3 bases; nucleotides outside the gene matches: 5. The length of the CDR3 is 13 residues. The V gene's germline CDR1 is MNHEY and CDR2 SVGAGI. In DNA form, the CDR3 reads TGTGCCAGCAGATCCCCTAGCGGCTACGAGCAGTACTTC. Protein product: CASRSPSGYEQYF.

As for this clone: The same CDR3 is also encoded by other DNA sequences in this sample. In nucleotides, the CDR3 is TGTGCCAGCAGCTCGAGACAGGGGGGTAATTCACCCCTCCACTTT. This gives the protein CASSSRQGGNSPLHF. This rearrangement joins TRBV7-2 to TRBJ1-6, with 9 bases matching TRBD1. Unmatched junction bases numbered 4, after V lost 4 bases and J lost 6 bases. The CDR3 totals 15 residues. Germline V gives CDR1 SGHTA, CDR2 FQGNSA.

The V call is TRBV5-1, the J call TRBJ2-7; the D gene is possibly TRBD1 (5 bases). CDR3 size: 14 residues. CDR1 and CDR2 from the germline V gene are SGHRS and YFSETQ. The ends were cut back, 0 bases at V and 4 bases at J, with 11 bases in the middle. CDR3: CASSLGQGWYEQYF. As DNA, the CDR3 is TGCGCCAGCAGCTTGGGGCAGGGTTGGTACGAGCAGTACTTC.

The chain carries TRBV9 and TRBJ2-1; 11 nucleotides agree with TRBD2. Unmatched junction bases numbered 3, after V lost 3 bases and J lost 4 bases. The CDR3 is 15 amino acids. The germline V gene encodes CDR1 SGDLS and CDR2 YYNGEE. This CDR3 is CASSALAGEYNEQFF. The CDR3 DNA is TGTGCCAGCAGCGCACTAGCGGGGGAGTACAATGAGCAGTTCTTC.

The chain joins TRBV28 to TRBJ2-3, with D possibly being TRBD2 (5 bases). Germline V CDR1 and CDR2: MDHEN, SYDVKM. V lost 7 bases and J 0 bases, leaving 11 bases between the germline ends. CDR3 size: 14 residues. CDR3 sequence: CASKSGTSTDTQYF. The CDR3 DNA follows: TGTGCCAGCAAGAGCGGCACTAGCACAGATACGCAGTATTTT.

This chain links TRBV5-1 with TRBJ2-7; D is possibly TRBD1 (6 bases). This CDR3 is 14 amino acids long. Trimming cost V 6 bases and J 6 bases, with 19 bases left between them. Germline V lookup: CDR1 SGHRS, CDR2 YFSETQ. The CDR3 sequence is CASNPGTMSREQYF. The CDR3 DNA sequence: TGCGCCAGCAACCCGGGGACAATGTCACGCGAGCAGTACTTC.

J is TRBJ2-1 and V is TRBV6-5; no clear D gene. The germline V gene has CDR1 MNHEY and CDR2 SVGAGI. This CDR3 comprises 16 residues. V lost 0 bases to trimming and J lost 8 bases, with 17 bases between them. CDR3 nucleotides: TGTGCCAGCAGTTACTCCCAGGTTGTGACCGTTGATGAGCAGTTCTTC. Translating it yields CASSYSQVVTVDEQFF.

The chain employs TRBV19 and TRBJ2-7; D might be TRBD1 (5 bases). The CDR3 covers 13 residues. From germline, CDR1 is LNHDA and CDR2 SQIVND (reference sequence). V gave up 6 bases and J gave up 2 bases, with 11 bases separating them. The CDR3 nucleotides read TGTGCCAGTAGCATGGGGCATACCTACGAGCAGTACTTC. This encodes CASSMGHTYEQYF.

This clone was seen only once. V usage is TRBV27 and J usage is TRBJ2-7; possibly TRBD2 for D (5 bases). Trimming took off 0 bases at V and 5 bases at J, with 8 bases between the two ends. CDR1 and CDR2 from the germline V gene are MNHEY and SMNVEV (reference sequence). The CDR3 runs 13 residues. In nucleotides, the CDR3 is TGTGCCAGCAGTTTATCTAGCGATAACGAGCAGTACTTC. It yields the protein CASSLSSDNEQYF.

The chain has TRBV6-1 and TRBJ2-3, with D perhaps TRBD1 (5 bases). CDR3 size: 13 residues. The V end was cut by 7 bases, the J end by 5 bases, with 13 bases between. Looked up from germline, CDR1 is MNHNS and CDR2 is SASEGT. CDR3 amino acids: CASTAGFGDTQYF. The CDR3 DNA sequence: TGTGCCAGCACTGCAGGGTTCGGAGATACGCAGTATTTT.

This clone was counted between two and nine times. The V call is TRBV7-9, the J call TRBJ2-7, with D perhaps TRBD1 (6 bases). Looked up from germline, CDR1 is SEHNR and CDR2 is FQNEAQ (reference sequence). The CDR3 extends over 14 amino acids. V shed 5 bases and J shed 3 bases, with 14 bases lying between them. The CDR3 sequence: CASSGRTEIYEQYF. The CDR3 region has the DNA TGTGCCAGCAGCGGGCGGACAGAAATCTACGAGCAGTACTTC.

The V call is TRBV7-9, the J call TRBJ1-5; possibly TRBD1 for D (6 bases). The germline V gene has CDR1 SEHNR and CDR2 FQNEAQ (reference sequence). The V gene lost 6 bases and the J gene lost 4 bases, with 16 bases spanning the gap. There are 15 residues in the CDR3. Here the CDR3 DNA reads TGTGCCAGCAGTAAGGGGGGGTTGGGGAATCAGCCCCAGCATTTT. Amino acids: CASSKGGLGNQPQHF. Drawing the rest from reference TRBV7-9 and TRBJ1-5, the complete variable domain is DTGVSQNPRHKITKRGQNVTFRCDPISEHNRLYWYRQTLGQGPEFLTYFQNEAQLEKSRLLSDRFSAERPKGSFSTLEIQRTEQGDSAMYLCASSKGGLGNQPQHFGDGTRLSIL.

The rearrangement joins TRBV7-8 to TRBJ1-4, with unresolved D. The germline gives CDR1 SGHVS, CDR2 FQNEAQ. This CDR3 comprises 15 residues. V lost 3 bases to trimming and J lost 7 bases, with 15 bases between them. CDR3 amino acids: CASSFAGGESEKLFF. DNA of the CDR3: TGTGCCAGCAGCTTTGCCGGTGGTGAGAGTGAAAAACTGTTTTTT.

This chain uses TRBV6-1 with TRBJ1-1; D remains ambiguous. The CDR3 is 14 residues long. Germline V gene sequence: CDR1 MNHNS, CDR2 SASEGT. V shed 1 base and J shed 1 base, with 7 bases lying between them. CDR3 protein: CASSEVIRNTEAFF. DNA for the CDR3: TGTGCCAGCAGTGAAGTAATCCGGAACACTGAAGCTTTCTTT.

The CDR3 spells CASSPLAGSTDTQYF. Here the CDR3 DNA reads TGTGCCAGCAGCCCACTAGCGGGGAGCACAGATACGCAGTATTTT. The J gene is TRBJ2-3, the V gene TRBV4-2; 10 nucleotides align to TRBD2. This CDR3 spans 15 amino acids. The germline CDR1 and CDR2 sequences are LGHNA and YNFKEQ. Trimming took 4 bases from V and 0 from J; bases not matched to a gene: 1.

The chain uses TRBV19 and TRBJ1-2; possible D gene TRBD1, 5 bases. Germline lookup yields CDR1 LNHDA and CDR2 SQIVND (reference sequence). CDR3 length: 16 amino acids. Trimming pared 6 bases from V and 4 bases from J, leaving 21 bases between. CDR3 region: CASRKPGRQKIYGYTF. The CDR3 nucleotides are TGTGCCAGTAGGAAACCAGGGAGGCAGAAGATCTATGGCTACACCTTC.

For the CDR3, the DNA is TGTGCCAGCATTCGACGCGACAGGGCTAGTATCGATGAGCAGTTCTTC. Protein sequence: CASIRRDRASIDEQFF. The V and J genes are TRBV2 and TRBJ2-1, with 7 positions matching TRBD1. Per germline, CDR1 SNHLY and CDR2 FYNNEI. With V trimmed by 7 bases and J by 8 bases, 17 bases remained unmatched. This CDR3 has 16 amino acids.

The chain couples TRBV7-9 to TRBJ1-1; tentative D call: TRBD1 (6 bases). The V gene lost 6 bases and the J gene lost 1 base, with 9 bases spanning the gap. The CDR3 consists of 13 residues. CDR1 and CDR2 (germline): SEHNR, FQNEAQ (reference sequence). The CDR3 sequence is CASRKTGNTEAFF. CDR3 nucleotides: TGTGCCAGCAGAAAGACAGGGAACACTGAAGCTTTCTTT.

The chain joins TRBV7-9 to TRBJ1-2; D is uncertain. The CDR3 runs 15 residues. Trimming shortened V by 6 bases and J by 5 bases, and 19 bases separated the two germline ends. Per germline, CDR1 SEHNR and CDR2 FQNEAQ (reference sequence). CDR3 region: CASSQRGDGFYGYTF. CDR3 DNA: TGTGCCAGCAGTCAAAGAGGTGACGGGTTTTATGGCTACACCTTC.

The chain is built from TRBV27 and TRBJ1-1; 7 positions match TRBD1. Trimming cost V 3 bases and J 0 bases; bases outside gene matches: 4. The germline gives CDR1 MNHEY, CDR2 SMNVEV (reference sequence). This CDR3 has 15 amino acids. The CDR3 loop is CASSLTGSMNTEAFF. The CDR3 region has the DNA TGTGCCAGCAGTTTGACAGGGTCTATGAACACTGAAGCTTTCTTT.

The genes are TRBV6-6 and TRBJ2-7; perhaps TRBD2 as D (5 bases). V lost 5 bases to trimming and J lost 3 bases, with 14 bases between them. The CDR3 has 14 residues. The V gene's germline CDR1 is MNHNY and CDR2 SVGAGI (reference sequence). In DNA form, the CDR3 reads TGTGCCAGCAGTCCGTCGGGGTGGGGCTACGAGCAGTACTTC. Encoded protein: CASSPSGWGYEQYF.

V usage is TRBV18 and J usage is TRBJ2-1, with D tentatively TRBD1 (5 bases). Trimming removed 3 bases from V and 1 base from J, with 7 bases in between. The CDR3 loop spans 14 amino acids. From germline, CDR1 is KGHSH and CDR2 LQKENI. In DNA, the CDR3 is TGTGCCAGCTCACCCAGGGAATCCTACAATGAGCAGTTCTTC. Its translation: CASSPRESYNEQFF. The variable domain in full, with the rest retrieved from reference TRBV18 and TRBJ2-1, is NAGVMQNPRHLVRRRGQEARLRCSPMKGHSHVYWYRQLPEEGLKFMVYLQKENIIDESGMPKERFSAEFPKEGPSILRIQQVVRGDSAAYFCASSPRESYNEQFFGPGTRLTVL.

The V gene is TRBV19, the J gene TRBJ2-3; D is ambiguous. V dropped 4 bases and J dropped 2 bases, with 13 bases sitting between them. There are 15 residues in the CDR3. Germline V gene lookup returns CDR1 LNHDA and CDR2 SQIVND (reference sequence). CDR3 region: CASSRATVNTDTQYF. In nucleotides, the CDR3 is TGTGCCAGTAGTAGAGCCACAGTAAACACAGATACGCAGTATTTT.

This sequence joins TRBV7-8 and TRBJ1-5, with a weak D call TRBD1 (5 bases). V was cut by 2 bases and J by 4 bases, with 9 bases left in between. Germline-derived CDR1 and CDR2 are SGHVS and FQNEAQ. The CDR3 runs to 14 residues. CDR3 DNA sequence: TGTGCCAGCAGCTTACGGGGGATTAATCAGCCCCAGCATTTT. Translation: CASSLRGINQPQHF. The full variable domain, rest sourced from reference TRBV7-8 and TRBJ1-5, is GAGVSQSPRYKVAKRGQDVALRCDPISGHVSLFWYQQALGQGPEFLTYFQNEAQLDKSGLPSDRFFAERPEGSVSTLKIQRTQQEDSAVYLCASSLRGINQPQHFGDGTRLSIL.

The V gene is TRBV28, the J gene TRBJ1-2; TRBD1 agrees at 7 bases. From germline, CDR1 is MDHEN and CDR2 SYDVKM. The junction had 9 bases not matched to a gene; V was cut back by 8 bases and J by 3 bases. The CDR3 runs to 14 residues. The CDR3 DNA sequence: TGTGCCAGCTGGCCCGGACAGGACTACTATGGCTACACCTTC. The encoded protein is CASWPGQDYYGYTF.

The V gene is TRBV2, the J gene TRBJ1-5, with D possibly being TRBD1 (6 bases). V dropped 4 bases and J dropped 0 bases, with 13 bases sitting between them. The CDR3 has 16 residues. The germline CDR1 and CDR2 sequences are SNHLY and FYNNEI. This CDR3 is CASSAQGPYSNQPQHF. CDR3 DNA: TGTGCCAGCAGTGCCCAGGGGCCGTATAGCAATCAGCCCCAGCATTTT.